A single sample is the source of the 14 T cell receptor beta chains below, sequenced in a study of blood T cell repertoires in COVID-19. Only in-frame clones appear in the TCRdb table, and some are missing; sequencing was by immunoSEQ multiplex PCR. Found here are approximately 180,000 clones, 82% of them singletons; the top ten hold about 5%. Input material: PBMCs or T cells enriched from blood (not recorded which). The origin of the receptors is a woman in her sixties or seventies with acute COVID-19.

The rearrangement uses TRBV30 and TRBJ1-2, with D hard to call. This CDR3 is built from 12 residues. Germline CDR1 and CDR2: GTSNPN and SVGIG (reference sequence). V was trimmed by 4 bases and J by 7 bases, leaving 13 bases between them. CDR3 bases: TGTGCCTGGACCACCGGTTATCTTGGCTACACCTTC. Translation gives CAWTTGYLGYTF.

The V and J genes are TRBV3-1 (or the pseudogene TRBV3-2) and TRBJ2-1; D not certain. Germline values: CDR1 LGHDT, CDR2 YNNKEL (reference sequence). The V end was cut by 1 base, the J end by 4 bases, with 5 bases between. The CDR3 is 13 residues long. CDR3 nucleotide sequence: TGTGCCAGCAGCCAAGCGCGTTACAATGAGCAGTTCTTC. Translated, it gives CASSQARYNEQFF.

This rearrangement joins TRBV30 to TRBJ1-5; D unresolved. The CDR3 is 12 residues long. Per germline, CDR1 GTSNPN and CDR2 SVGIG (reference sequence). Trimming stripped 3 bases from V and 8 bases from J, with 11 bases between. Here the CDR3 reads CAWSAGIEPQHF. CDR3 coding DNA: TGTGCCTGGAGCGCAGGTATTGAGCCCCAGCATTTT.

This chain uses TRBV3-1 (or the pseudogene TRBV3-2) with TRBJ2-3, with 7 bases aligning to TRBD2. Germline CDR1 LGHDT, CDR2 YNNKEL (reference sequence). Losses at the gene ends were 10 bases for V and 5 bases for J; bases not matched to a gene: 12. CDR3 size: 14 residues. CDR3 bases: TGTGCCATCCCTACTAGGGGAGGGGTAGATACGCAGTATTTT. It specifies CAIPTRGGVDTQYF.

This chain uses TRBV9 with TRBJ2-2, with 10 positions matching TRBD2. The CDR3 contains 16 residues. The junction had 4 bases not matched to a gene; V was cut back by 4 bases and J by 1 base. CDR1 SGDLS and CDR2 YYNGEE come from the germline V gene. This chain's CDR3 is CASSPSGGGNTGELFF. CDR3 DNA: TGTGCCAGCAGCCCCAGCGGGGGGGGGAACACCGGGGAGCTGTTTTTT. Supplemented by reference TRBV9 and TRBJ2-2, the full variable domain reads DSGVTQTPKHLITATGQRVTLRCSPRSGDLSVYWYQQSLDQGLQFLIQYYNGEERAKGNILERFSAQQFPDLHSELNLSSLELGDSALYFCASSPSGGGNTGELFFGEGSRLTVL.

J is TRBJ2-1 and V is TRBV24-1; tentatively, D is TRBD1 (6 bases). The germline gives CDR1 KGHDR, CDR2 SFDVKD. The CDR3 totals 14 residues. V lost 5 bases, J lost 2 bases, and 9 bases lay in between. CDR3 region: CATSGQAPYNEQFF. The CDR3 DNA reads TGTGCCACCAGTGGACAGGCCCCCTACAATGAGCAGTTCTTC.

The V gene is TRBV29-1, the J gene TRBJ2-5; TRBD1 might be the D (5 bases). CDR3 length: 12 amino acids. The V end lost 5 bases, the J end lost 3 bases, and 10 bases lay between the germline ends. Germline V lookup: CDR1 SQVTM, CDR2 ANQGSEA. The CDR3 nucleotides are TGCAGCGTTTGGGGCAGAAAAGAGACCCAGTACTTC. This translates into CSVWGRKETQYF.

This clone was counted a few times. The chain combines TRBV21-1 with TRBJ1-6; no DNA check was done on the table's D call, TRBD1. TRBV21-1 is a known pseudogene. The CDR3 sequence is 23 residues long. Here the CDR3 DNA reads TGTGCCAGCAGCAAAGCGTTCAGGGTGTCCCGAGCTCCTATGAGAGTACGGAATTCACCCCTCCACTTT. This codes for CASSKAFRVSRAPMRVRNSPLHF.

This clone was seen more than once but under ten times. The chain has TRBV10-3 and TRBJ1-1; D is perhaps TRBD1 (6 bases). Trimming removed 8 bases at V and 8 bases at J, with 12 bases between. The length of the CDR3 is 11 residues. CDR1 and CDR2 (germline): ENHRY, SYGVKD. The CDR3 reads CAIGWGTEAFF. Here the CDR3 DNA reads TGTGCCATCGGGTGGGGGACAGAAGCTTTCTTT.

This clone was picked up a small number of times. The chain recombines TRBV18 with TRBJ1-3; TRBD1 matches at 8 bases. CDR1 KGHSH and CDR2 LQKENI come from the germline V gene. V lost 5 bases, J lost 0 bases, and 6 bases stayed unmatched. The CDR3 consists of 16 residues. DNA for the CDR3: TGTGCCAGCTCAACAGGGACAGGAGACTCTGGAAACACCATATATTTT. It specifies CASSTGTGDSGNTIYF.

This chain uses TRBV10-1 with TRBJ1-5; 9 bases match TRBD1. Germline values: CDR1 WNHNN, CDR2 SYGVQD (reference sequence). The CDR3 runs to 15 residues. V lost 6 bases to trimming and J lost 4 bases; unmatched junction nucleotides: 7. The CDR3 DNA is TGCGCCAGCAGGGGGACAGGGAGGATTAATCAGCCCCAGCATTTT. Amino acids: CASRGTGRINQPQHF.

This chain joins TRBV4-3 and TRBJ1-5; D uncertain. The length of the CDR3 is 17 residues. Trimming shortened V by 1 base and J by 7 bases, and 20 bases separated the two germline ends. CDR1 and CDR2 (germline): LGHNA, YSLEER. The CDR3 bases are TGCGCCAGCAGCCAAGGCCCGGGTGGGTCTTCTGAACAGCCCCAGCATTTT. Its protein product is CASSQGPGGSSEQPQHF.

In regard to this clone: Compared with germline, one end of the junction differs, possibly owing to a read error. The genes are TRBV19 and TRBJ1-2; no definite D call. Per germline, CDR1 LNHDA and CDR2 SQIVND (reference sequence). This CDR3 contains 13 residues. The CDR3 region is CTSRPLSAGGYTF. The CDR3, as DNA: TGTACCAGTAGACCTCTGAGCGCTGGAGGCTACACCTTC.

A few counts support this clone. V usage is TRBV4-1 and J usage is TRBJ2-3; 7 bases match TRBD2. This CDR3 region has 16 residues. Unmatched junction bases numbered 8, after V lost 1 base and J lost 4 bases. Germline V gene sequence: CDR1 MGHRA, CDR2 YSYEKL. The CDR3 DNA reads as TGCGCCAGCAGCCAAGCGGGGGGACCTTCCTCAGATACGCAGTATTTT. It specifies CASSQAGGPSSDTQYF.